The 13 T cell receptor beta chains below were found in one sample sequenced in a study of cytomegalovirus exposure and HLA in healthy donors. PCR was performed using 60 Vbeta and 13 Jbeta primers. Produced via immunoSEQ multiplex PCR; TCRdb's table is partial and in-frame only. The table lists 160,000 or so clones, around four fifths of them singletons. The source material was PBMCs. These receptors all come from a woman in her thirties in good health and CMV-seronegative.

This rearrangement joins TRBV5-1 to TRBJ2-5; 10 nucleotides line up with TRBD2. Germline CDR1 reads SGHRS; CDR2 reads YFSETQ. CDR3 length equals 15 residues. With 0 bases clipped from V and 3 bases from J, the junction kept 2 bases outside the gene matches. The CDR3: CASSLELAGEETQYF. Here the CDR3 DNA reads TGCGCCAGCAGCTTGGAGCTAGCGGGGGAAGAGACCCAGTACTTC.

The chain couples TRBV9 to TRBJ2-2, with 7 bases matching TRBD2. J was trimmed by 5 bases and V by 6 bases; bases with no gene match: 4. Germline CDR1 reads SGDLS; CDR2 reads YYNGEE. The CDR3 loop spans 13 amino acids. CDR3 in amino acids: CASNGGGTGELFF. The CDR3, as DNA: TGTGCCAGCAACGGGGGAGGGACCGGGGAGCTGTTTTTT.

The chain employs TRBV6-1 and TRBJ1-6; D gene uncertain. Deletions cut 4 bases from V and 2 bases from J, with 6 bases between. The CDR3 is 14 amino acids. Per the germline V gene, CDR1 is MNHNS and CDR2 is SASEGT. The CDR3 region is CASSGTPYNSPLHF. The CDR3 nucleotides read TGTGCCAGCAGTGGTACACCCTATAATTCACCCCTCCACTTT.

This chain connects TRBV18 to TRBJ1-1, with TRBD1 matching 9 bases. Germline CDR1 and CDR2: KGHSH and LQKENI. The CDR3 is 13 residues long. Trimming took 2 bases from V and 10 from J; bases not matched to a gene: 5. The DNA of the CDR3 is TGTGCCAGCTCACCAACACAGGGGGCAGGAGCTTTCTTT. This codes for CASSPTQGAGAFF.

The chain has TRBV19 and TRBJ1-5, with 7 bases identical to TRBD1. CDR3 size: 14 residues. The germline V gene encodes CDR1 LNHDA and CDR2 SQIVND (reference sequence). V dropped 5 bases and J dropped 6; count of bases not matched to a gene: 7. The CDR3 bases are TGTGCCAGTAGTCTCAAGGGGGCTGGTCAGCCCCAGCATTTT. Its translation: CASSLKGAGQPQHF.

The rearrangement uses TRBV10-3 and TRBJ1-1; tentative D call: TRBD1 (5 bases). This CDR3 has 15 amino acids. V lost 3 bases, J lost 1 base, and 12 bases lay in between. Per germline, CDR1 ENHRY and CDR2 SYGVKD. The CDR3: CAISDGREGNTEAFF. Here the CDR3 DNA reads TGTGCCATCAGTGATGGCAGGGAAGGGAACACTGAAGCTTTCTTT.

The V gene is TRBV7-2, the J gene TRBJ1-5, with unresolved D. The CDR3 loop spans 14 amino acids. Between the trimmed V and J ends, which lost 4 bases and 6 bases, there was a span of 13 bases. Germline V CDR1 and CDR2: SGHTA, FQGNSA. In DNA, the CDR3 is TGTGCCAGCAGCTATCAAGTCTTGGCTCAGCCCCAGCATTTT. Residues: CASSYQVLAQPQHF.

The DNA of the CDR3 is TGTGCCAGCAGCCTTGCGGGAACACTTTCCTACGAGCAGTACTTC. Translation gives CASSLAGTLSYEQYF. The V call is TRBV21-1, the J call TRBJ2-7; TRBD2, as called in the table, went unchecked against the DNA. TRBV21-1 is a pseudogene segment. The CDR3 length is 15 residues.

The chain uses TRBV28 and TRBJ1-5, with D possibly TRBD1 on 6 matching bases. This CDR3 spans 15 amino acids. The germline V gene has CDR1 MDHEN and CDR2 SYDVKM. V was clipped by 3 bases and J by 2 bases, with 11 bases between them. The CDR3 spells CASSLGGGGNQPQHF. For the CDR3, the DNA is TGTGCCAGCAGTTTGGGAGGGGGGGGCAATCAGCCCCAGCATTTT.

About this clone: At one of its ends the junction is not consistent with the germline gene, which may arise from a read error. The chain carries TRBV7-9 and TRBJ1-6; D remains unclear. The CDR3 is made up of 15 amino acids. Per the germline V gene, CDR1 is SEHNR and CDR2 is FQNEAQ (reference sequence). The chain's CDR3 is CSSSHHRGLDSPLHF. The CDR3 region has the DNA TGTTCCAGCAGCCATCATCGGGGTTTGGATTCACCCCTCCACTTT.

V is TRBV5-4 and J is TRBJ2-7; possibly TRBD1 for D (6 bases). The length of the CDR3 is 14 residues. With 4 bases removed from V and 5 bases from J, the gap between germline ends came to 16 bases. The V gene's germline CDR1 is SGHNT and CDR2 YYREEE (reference sequence). The CDR3 bases are TGTGCCAGCAGCAGCGACAGGTTACTACACGAGCAGTACTTC. It encodes CASSSDRLLHEQYF.

This clone was counted only a few times. The rearrangement links TRBV2 to TRBJ2-1; 14 bases align to TRBD2. From germline, CDR1 is SNHLY and CDR2 FYNNEI. The CDR3 is 14 residues long. The ends lost 7 bases at V and 10 bases at J; junction bases unmatched: 6. CDR3 in amino acids: CASIGTSGGTEQFF. The CDR3 nucleotides read TGTGCCAGCATAGGGACTAGCGGGGGAACAGAGCAGTTCTTC.

V usage is TRBV5-1 and J usage is TRBJ2-7, with 8 bases matching TRBD1. V was pared by 0 bases and J by 5 bases, with 7 bases of the junction left unmatched. This CDR3 comprises 15 residues. Germline V gene lookup returns CDR1 SGHRS and CDR2 YFSETQ. The CDR3 DNA sequence: TGCGCCAGCAGCTTGGGAACAGGGGGATACGACGAGCAGTACTTC. Translation gives CASSLGTGGYDEQYF.